The rows below give T cell receptor beta chains drawn from one sample of a study of prognosis after radiotherapy for stage I lung cancer. MiXCR was run by TCRdb on the multiplex PCR reads, yielding one entry per CDR3 protein. The sample has about 13,000 distinct CDR3 sequences, about 50% seen once; the top ten hold roughly a quarter. The specimen comprised PBMCs, sampled before or after stereotactic body radiation therapy (not recorded which). These TCRs come from a donor aged 50 or older with non-small cell lung cancer. Each CDR3 is given with its conserved first and last residue. The order of the fields is clone size, J gene, V gene, D gene, CDR3 DNA, CDR3 protein. A D gene is named only where the DNA matches it firmly. Not all rows give a size; the values are once, few, many and, for expanded clones, a class.

clone size: -; J gene: TRBJ2-3; V gene: TRBV11-3; D gene: TRBD1; CDR3 DNA: TGTGCCAGCAGCCCCCTGACAGGGAGTGGCACAGATACGCAGTATTTT; CDR3 protein: CASSPLTGSGTDTQYF
clone size: many; J gene: TRBJ2-5; V gene: TRBV15; D gene: -; CDR3 DNA: TGTGCCACCAGCAGAGGGCGGCGGCAAGAGACCCAGTACTTC; CDR3 protein: CATSRGRRQETQYF
clone size: medium-sized; J gene: TRBJ2-1; V gene: TRBV7-9; D gene: -; CDR3 DNA: TGTGCCAGCAGCTTAGGAGATTTCGGCAATGAGCAGTTCTTC; CDR3 protein: CASSLGDFGNEQFF
clone size: -; J gene: TRBJ1-1; V gene: TRBV30; D gene: -; CDR3 DNA: TGTGCCTGGAGAGGACTCAAAATGGGCACTGAAGCTTTCTTT; CDR3 protein: CAWRGLKMGTEAFF
clone size: many; J gene: TRBJ2-1; V gene: TRBV7-2; D gene: -; CDR3 DNA: TGTGCCAGCAGCCCCCTCGGGTTGGGGCACAATGAGCAGTTCTTC; CDR3 protein: CASSPLGLGHNEQFF
clone size: medium-sized; J gene: TRBJ2-7; V gene: TRBV6-9; D gene: -; CDR3 DNA: TGTGCCAGCAGTTACGCTATTTCCGGGTACGAGCAGTACTTC; CDR3 protein: CASSYAISGYEQYF
clone size: many; J gene: TRBJ2-1; V gene: TRBV9; D gene: TRBD2; CDR3 DNA: TGTGCCAGCACTTCTAGCGGGAGCTCCTACAATGAGCAGTTCTTC; CDR3 protein: CASTSSGSSYNEQFF
clone size: many; J gene: TRBJ1-5; V gene: TRBV28; D gene: TRBD1; CDR3 DNA: TGTGCCAGCAGTTTGGGTCAGGGGGCGCCTACCAATCAGCCCCAGCATTTT; CDR3 protein: CASSLGQGAPTNQPQHF
clone size: many; J gene: TRBJ2-2; V gene: TRBV18; D gene: -; CDR3 DNA: TGTGCCAGCTCAATGACAGTCACCGGGGAGCTGTTTTTT; CDR3 protein: CASSMTVTGELFF
clone size: medium-sized; J gene: TRBJ2-1; V gene: TRBV11-2; D gene: -; CDR3 DNA: TGTGCCAGCAGCTTAGAAGGGAGCTCCTACAATGAGCAGTTCTTC; CDR3 protein: CASSLEGSSYNEQFF
clone size: -; J gene: TRBJ2-7; V gene: TRBV4-3; D gene: TRBD1; CDR3 DNA: TGCGCCAGCAGCCAAGATCCGGGTCAGGGGGCCGACGAGCAGTACTTC; CDR3 protein: CASSQDPGQGADEQYF
clone size: medium-sized; J gene: TRBJ2-7; V gene: TRBV20-1; D gene: TRBD2; CDR3 DNA: TGCAGTGCTAGAGATTTGCGGGAGGGCCTCTACGAGCAGTACTTC; CDR3 protein: CSARDLREGLYEQYF
clone size: medium-sized; J gene: TRBJ2-1; V gene: TRBV2; D gene: -; CDR3 DNA: TGTGCCAGCAGTGAGAATATGTGGGGTTATGAGCAGTTCTTC; CDR3 protein: CASSENMWGYEQFF
clone size: medium-sized; J gene: TRBJ1-6; V gene: TRBV18; D gene: -; CDR3 DNA: TGTGCCAGCTCCGACAGCAATTCACCCCTCCACTTT; CDR3 protein: CASSDSNSPLHF
clone size: medium-sized; J gene: TRBJ1-2; V gene: TRBV4-1; D gene: TRBD1; CDR3 DNA: TGCGCCAGCAGCCAGTCCGGGACAGGATCTGGCTACACCTTC; CDR3 protein: CASSQSGTGSGYTF
clone size: medium-sized; J gene: TRBJ1-5; V gene: TRBV6-1; D gene: -; CDR3 DNA: TGTGCCAGCAGCCCCGCAGGTGGCAATCAGCCCCAGCATTTT; CDR3 protein: CASSPAGGNQPQHF
clone size: -; J gene: TRBJ2-3; V gene: TRBV4-2; D gene: -; CDR3 DNA: TGTGCCAGCAGCCATCACCTGGGCCCGCAAAGTCGGTATACGCAGTATTTT; CDR3 protein: CASSHHLGPQSRYTQYF
clone size: -; J gene: TRBJ2-1; V gene: TRBV19; D gene: -; CDR3 DNA: TGTGCCAGTAGTATAATGGCTAGGAAGGGCAATGAGAAGTTCTTC; CDR3 protein: CASSIMARKGNEKFF
clone size: many; J gene: TRBJ2-2; V gene: TRBV19; D gene: -; CDR3 DNA: TGTGCCAGTAGTATAGTCAGGGCCGGGGAGCTGTTTTTT; CDR3 protein: CASSIVRAGELFF
clone size: many; J gene: TRBJ2-3; V gene: TRBV5-4; D gene: -; CDR3 DNA: TGTGCCAGCAGTACCAAGGGAGGGGGTAGCACAGATACGCAGTATTTT; CDR3 protein: CASSTKGGGSTDTQYF
clone size: -; J gene: TRBJ1-6; V gene: TRBV12-3/TRBV12-4; D gene: TRBD1; CDR3 DNA: TGTGCCAGCAGCCCAAGGACAGGCTCCTTGGGGCCCCTCCACTTT; CDR3 protein: CASSPRTGSLGPLHF
clone size: medium-sized; J gene: TRBJ2-2; V gene: TRBV27; D gene: -; CDR3 DNA: TGTGCCAGCACCTCTCTGGGGTTTGCCGGGGAGCTGTTTTTT; CDR3 protein: CASTSLGFAGELFF